This TCR beta chain was recovered during a study of Ad26.COV2.S vaccination and SARS-CoV-2 variants. Study details: A participant enrolled in the COV1001 Ad26.COV2.S trial arm provided the sample. Dosing was one shot or two shots 56 days apart. Study results and limitations: After vaccination, substantial breadth of spike-specific CD8+ and CD4+ responses was reported. Compared with placebo recipients, vaccine recipients had higher spike-specific TCR breadth.

V was pared by 0 bases and J by 6 bases, with 11 bases of the junction left unmatched. Germline values: CDR1 LGHDT, CDR2 YNNKEL (reference sequence). CDR3 size: 19 residues. Described treatment: roughly 18 received Ad26.COV2.S at low or high dose, single or two shots; about 5 received placebo; per-sample allocation not given. All samples were drawn on day 63, counting from the first vaccine or placebo injection. This clone is a singleton in its sample. Antigen specificity is unknown. This table comes from immunoSEQ multiplex PCR, and its TCRdb copy is limited to in-frame clones, with some not included. This table holds fewer than 500,000 clones, roughly 90% found once.

This TCR was recovered from a person aged 18-65 years who received the Ad26.COV2.S COVID-19 vaccine or a placebo. Here the sequenced sample was peripheral blood, taken in a trial of Ad26.COV2.S vaccine versus placebo. The rearrangement uses TRBV3-1 (or the pseudogene TRBV3-2) and TRBJ2-2; TRBD2 matches 12 bases. The CDR3 coding sequence is TGTGCCAGCAGCCAAGAATCCGGGACTAGCGGGCGAGCCTCCGGGGAGCTGTTTTTT. This sequence encodes CASSQESGTSGRASGELFF.